A selection of T cell receptor beta chains follows, all from one sample in a study of blood T cell repertoires in COVID-19. Sequencing used immunoSEQ multiplex PCR; TCRdb keeps in-frame clones, though not all of them. The sample has roughly 230,000 clones; roughly four fifths are singletons. Sequenced material: peripheral blood. The receptor set was obtained from a man aged 50-59 years with active or convalescent COVID-19. CDR3s include the opening cysteine and the closing phenylalanine or tryptophan. A D gene is named only where the DNA matches it firmly. Only part of the rows carry a size: once, few, many, or a class if the clone is expanded.

v_gene	abundance	d_gene	j_gene	CDR3aa	CDR3nt
TRBV7-6	NA	TRBD1	TRBJ1-3	CASSLMGDRAFGNTIYF	TGTGCCAGCAGCTTAATGGGGGACAGGGCGTTTGGAAACACCATATATTTT
TRBV5-1	NA	NA	TRBJ2-1	CASKEAREQFF	TGCGCCAGCAAGGAGGCCCGGGAGCAGTTCTTC
TRBV18	NA	NA	TRBJ2-3	CASSPLSGSKDTQYF	TGTGCCAGCTCACCTTTGTCAGGTTCAAAAGATACGCAGTATTTT
TRBV7-9	NA	TRBD1	TRBJ1-2	CASSLVGQGANYGYTF	TGTGCCAGCAGCTTGGTGGGACAGGGGGCGAACTATGGCTACACCTTC
TRBV28	NA	NA	TRBJ1-6	CASSSLMSGSPLHF	TGTGCCAGCAGTTCCCTCATGTCAGGATCACCCCTCCACTTT
TRBV10-1	NA	NA	TRBJ2-2	CASSESLCGSLIPGELFF	TGCGCCAGCAGTGAAAGTTTGTGCGGCAGCCTTATTCCCGGGGAGCTGTTTTTT
TRBV9	NA	TRBD1	TRBJ1-3	CASSGGTGRFGNTIYF	TGTGCCAGCAGTGGGGGGACAGGGAGATTTGGAAACACCATATATTTT
TRBV30	NA	NA	TRBJ1-2	CAWRTGGTGYGYTF	TGTGCCTGGCGGACTGGGGGGACGGGCTATGGCTACACCTTC
TRBV6-2/TRBV6-3	NA	TRBD1	TRBJ1-2	CASSDRAYGYTF	TGTGCCAGCAGTGACAGGGCCTATGGCTACACCTTC
TRBV11-2	NA	TRBD2	TRBJ2-3	CASSFSSGGTSTDTQYF	TGTGCCAGCAGCTTCTCTAGCGGGGGTACTAGCACAGATACGCAGTATTTT
TRBV6-4	NA	NA	TRBJ2-7	CASLLTSNSYEQYF	TGTGCCAGCCTCCTGACAAGCAACTCCTACGAGCAGTACTTC
TRBV29-1	NA	TRBD1	TRBJ2-3	CSVEDSQGPDTQYF	TGCAGCGTTGAAGACTCACAGGGGCCCGATACGCAGTATTTT
TRBV7-3	NA	TRBD2	TRBJ2-7	CASSLLAGGIYEQYF	TGTGCCAGCAGCTTACTAGCGGGGGGCATCTACGAGCAGTACTTC
TRBV5-5	NA	TRBD1	TRBJ2-7	CASSLGQGNRGAYEQYF	TGTGCCAGCAGCTTGGGACAGGGGAATCGCGGGGCCTACGAGCAGTACTTC
TRBV3-1/TRBV3-2	NA	NA	TRBJ2-1	CASSQDITIPSYNEQFF	TGTGCCAGCAGCCAAGATATTACTATACCCTCCTACAATGAGCAGTTCTTC
TRBV9	NA	TRBD2	TRBJ2-3	CASSAGLAGGPRSDTQYF	TGTGCCAGCAGCGCCGGACTAGCGGGGGGGCCAAGGTCAGATACGCAGTATTTT
TRBV24-1	NA	TRBD1	TRBJ2-2	CATSDPGTGDTGELFF	TGTGCCACCAGTGATCCCGGGACAGGGGACACCGGGGAGCTGTTTTTT
TRBV5-1	NA	NA	TRBJ2-3	CASTLQMGRTDTQYF	TGCGCCAGCACCCTGCAGATGGGGAGGACAGATACGCAGTATTTT
TRBV7-8	NA	NA	TRBJ2-1	CASSSMGGQFF	TGTGCCAGCAGCTCAATGGGGGGGCAGTTCTTC
TRBV30	once	NA	TRBJ1-2	CAWSAGSNYGYTF	TGTGCCTGGAGTGCCGGGTCCAACTATGGCTACACCTTC
TRBV7-2	NA	NA	TRBJ1-5	CASSNRGNQPQHF	TGTGCCAGCAGCAACCGGGGTAATCAGCCCCAGCATTTT
TRBV4-2	NA	TRBD1	TRBJ2-2	CASSQSGPRQGTGELFF	TGTGCCAGCAGCCAATCCGGGCCGCGACAGGGGACCGGGGAGCTGTTTTTT
TRBV12-3/TRBV12-4	NA	NA	TRBJ1-2	CASSFSFYGYTF	TGTGCCAGCAGTTTTTCCTTCTATGGCTACACCTTC
TRBV21-1	NA	NA	TRBJ2-7	CASSKGWGTGPIEQYF	TGTGCCAGCAGCAAAGGGTGGGGGACAGGGCCGATCGAGCAGTACTTC
TRBV9	NA	TRBD1	TRBJ2-1	CASSGVRDRVGGDEQFF	TGTGCCAGCAGCGGTGTCAGGGACAGGGTAGGAGGCGATGAGCAGTTCTTC
TRBV6-5	NA	TRBD1	TRBJ1-5	CASSYRTGDQPQHF	TGTGCCAGCAGTTATCGGACAGGGGATCAGCCCCAGCATTTT
TRBV4-1	NA	NA	TRBJ2-2	CASSQDLRSNTGELFF	TGCGCCAGCAGCCAAGATCTCAGGTCTAACACCGGGGAGCTGTTTTTT
TRBV6-5	NA	TRBD1	TRBJ2-3	CASSPQGARTDTQYF	TGTGCCAGCAGTCCGCAGGGGGCCCGCACAGATACGCAGTATTTT
TRBV7-9	NA	TRBD1	TRBJ1-4	CASSLGQLNEKLFF	TGTGCCAGCAGCCTGGGACAGCTTAATGAAAAACTGTTTTTT
TRBV4-1	NA	NA	TRBJ1-6	CASSQEGTGNSPLHF	TGCGCCAGCAGCCAAGAAGGGACTGGGAATTCACCCCTCCACTTT